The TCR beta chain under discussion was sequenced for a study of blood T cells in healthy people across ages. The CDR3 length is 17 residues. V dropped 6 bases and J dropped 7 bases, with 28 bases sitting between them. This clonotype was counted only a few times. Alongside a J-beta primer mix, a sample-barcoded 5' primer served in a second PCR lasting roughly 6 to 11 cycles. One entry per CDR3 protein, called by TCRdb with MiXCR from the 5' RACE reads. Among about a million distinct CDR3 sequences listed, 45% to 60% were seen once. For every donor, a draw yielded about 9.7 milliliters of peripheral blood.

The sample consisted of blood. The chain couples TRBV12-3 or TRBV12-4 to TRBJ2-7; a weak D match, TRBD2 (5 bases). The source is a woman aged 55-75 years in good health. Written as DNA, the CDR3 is TGTGCCAGCAGCGCCGTCCTTTTGGGCTTAGGAAAGCGGGAGCAGTACTTC. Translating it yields CASSAVLLGLGKREQYF.